This T cell receptor beta chain was documented in a study of T cells after yellow fever vaccination. Study background: Preparation of fractions with low cell numbers was performed using SMART-Seq v4 Ultra Low Input. Study-level results: Clones that expanded after primary vaccination mostly reappeared after the booster (roughly 97% CD4, 70% to 90% CD8). A small proportion of clonotypes was detected in both the CD4 and CD8 compartments. Abundant clonotypes from the bulk population could contaminate FACS-sorted repertoires.

TCRdb re-called the 5' RACE reads with MiXCR, one entry per CDR3 protein. The sample consists of 27,000 or so distinct CDR3 sequences, 3.5% to 5% of them appearing once. Many counts were recorded for this clonotype. Its antigen is unidentified. The CDR3 extends over 17 amino acids. The germline V gene encodes CDR1 SEHNR and CDR2 FQNEAQ (reference sequence). V dropped 5 bases and J dropped 2; count of bases not matched to a gene: 14. Here the sequenced sample was CD8+ T cells sorted from PBMCs, taken 5 days after the yellow fever booster vaccination. V is TRBV7-9 and J is TRBJ2-7; 8 nucleotides agree with TRBD2. This sequence was found in a man aged 25 to 45 who received the YFV17D yellow fever vaccine. CDR3: CASSPRDPGGATYEQYF. CDR3 in DNA: TGTGCCAGCAGCCCCCGTGACCCCGGGGGGGCGACCTACGAGCAGTACTTC.